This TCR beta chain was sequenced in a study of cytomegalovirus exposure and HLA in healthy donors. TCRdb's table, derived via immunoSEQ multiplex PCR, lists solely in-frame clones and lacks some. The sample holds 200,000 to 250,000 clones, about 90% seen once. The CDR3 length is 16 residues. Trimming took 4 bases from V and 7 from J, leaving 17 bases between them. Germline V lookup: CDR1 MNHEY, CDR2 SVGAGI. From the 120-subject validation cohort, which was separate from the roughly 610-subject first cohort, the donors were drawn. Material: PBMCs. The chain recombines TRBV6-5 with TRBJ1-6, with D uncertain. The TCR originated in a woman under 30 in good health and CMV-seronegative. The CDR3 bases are TGTGCCAGCAGTTTGAGTGGGCTCGTTCGGAATTCACCCCTCCACTTT. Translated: CASSLSGLVRNSPLHF.